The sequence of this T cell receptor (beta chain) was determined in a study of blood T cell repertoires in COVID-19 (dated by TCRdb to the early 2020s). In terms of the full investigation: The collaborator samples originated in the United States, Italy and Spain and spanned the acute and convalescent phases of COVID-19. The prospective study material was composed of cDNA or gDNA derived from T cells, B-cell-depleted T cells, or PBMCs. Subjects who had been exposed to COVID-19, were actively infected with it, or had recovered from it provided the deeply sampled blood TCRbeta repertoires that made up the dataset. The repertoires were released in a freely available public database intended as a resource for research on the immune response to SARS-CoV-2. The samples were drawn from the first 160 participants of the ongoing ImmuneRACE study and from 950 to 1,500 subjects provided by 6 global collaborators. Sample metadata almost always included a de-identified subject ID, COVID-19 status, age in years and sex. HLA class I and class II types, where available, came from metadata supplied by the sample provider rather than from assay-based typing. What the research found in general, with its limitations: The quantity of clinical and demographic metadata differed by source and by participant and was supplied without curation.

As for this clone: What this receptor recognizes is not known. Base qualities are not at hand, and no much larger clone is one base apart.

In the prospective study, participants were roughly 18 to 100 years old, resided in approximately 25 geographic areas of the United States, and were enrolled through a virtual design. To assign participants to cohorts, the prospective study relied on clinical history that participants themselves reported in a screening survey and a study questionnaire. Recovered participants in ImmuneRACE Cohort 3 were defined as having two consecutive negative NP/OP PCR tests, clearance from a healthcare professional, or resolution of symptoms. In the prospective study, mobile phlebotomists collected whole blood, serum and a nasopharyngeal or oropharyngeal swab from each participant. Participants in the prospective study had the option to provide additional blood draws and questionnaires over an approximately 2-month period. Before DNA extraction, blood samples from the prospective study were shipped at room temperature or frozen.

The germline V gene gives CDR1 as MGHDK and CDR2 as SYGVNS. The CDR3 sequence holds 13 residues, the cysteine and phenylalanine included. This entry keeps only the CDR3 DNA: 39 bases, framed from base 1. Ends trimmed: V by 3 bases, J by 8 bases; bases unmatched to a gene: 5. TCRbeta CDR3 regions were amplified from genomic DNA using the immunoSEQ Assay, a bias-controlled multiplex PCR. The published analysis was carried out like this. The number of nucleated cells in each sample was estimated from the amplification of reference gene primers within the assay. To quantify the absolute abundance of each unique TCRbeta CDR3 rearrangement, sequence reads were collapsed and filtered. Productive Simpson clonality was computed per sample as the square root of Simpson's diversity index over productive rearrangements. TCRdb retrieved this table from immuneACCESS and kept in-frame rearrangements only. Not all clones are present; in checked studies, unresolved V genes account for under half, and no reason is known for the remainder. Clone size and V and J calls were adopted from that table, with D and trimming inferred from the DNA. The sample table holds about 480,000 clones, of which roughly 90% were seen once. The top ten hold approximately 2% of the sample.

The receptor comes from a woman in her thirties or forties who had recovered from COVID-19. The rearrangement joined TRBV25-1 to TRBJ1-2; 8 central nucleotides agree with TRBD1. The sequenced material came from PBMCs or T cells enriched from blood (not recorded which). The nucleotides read TGTGCCAGCAGTGACCAGGGGGCGAGGGGCTACACCTTC. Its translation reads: CASSDQGARGYTF.